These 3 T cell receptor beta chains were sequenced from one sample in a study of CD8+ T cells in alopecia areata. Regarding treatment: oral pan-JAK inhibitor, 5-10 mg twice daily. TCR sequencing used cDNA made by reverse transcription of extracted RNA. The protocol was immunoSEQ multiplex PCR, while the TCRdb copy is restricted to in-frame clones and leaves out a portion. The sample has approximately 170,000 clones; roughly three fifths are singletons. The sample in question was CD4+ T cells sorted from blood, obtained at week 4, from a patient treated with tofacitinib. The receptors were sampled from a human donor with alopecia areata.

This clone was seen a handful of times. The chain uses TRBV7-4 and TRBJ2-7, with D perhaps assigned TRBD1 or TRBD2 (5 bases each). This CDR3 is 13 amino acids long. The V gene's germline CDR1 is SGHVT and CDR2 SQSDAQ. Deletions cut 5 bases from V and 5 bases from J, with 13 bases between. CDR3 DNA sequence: TGTGCCAGCAGCCCAGTCCTGGGGGACGAGCAGTACTTC. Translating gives CASSPVLGDEQYF.

The CDR3 nucleotides read TGTGCCAGCAGTTTCTTTCCGCTTAGCGGGAGTTCCGACACCGGGGAGCTGTTTTTT. Translating it yields CASSFFPLSGSSDTGELFF. The chain has TRBV27 and TRBJ2-2; 9 positions match TRBD2. CDR3 length: 19 amino acids. Losses at the gene ends were 3 bases for V and 3 bases for J; bases not matched to a gene: 14. In germline, CDR1 is MNHEY, CDR2 SMNVEV (reference sequence).

The CDR3 sequence is CASSLRGGPYEQYF. The CDR3 bases are TGTGCCAGCAGTCTCAGGGGGGGCCCCTACGAGCAGTACTTC. The rearrangement links TRBV27 to TRBJ2-7; D is perhaps TRBD1 or TRBD2 (7 bases each). The CDR3 length is 14 residues. The germline gives CDR1 MNHEY, CDR2 SMNVEV (reference sequence). V lost 5 bases, J lost 2 bases, and 13 bases lay in between.